This T cell receptor beta chain was identified in a study of T cells after yellow fever vaccination. Broader study findings: The secondary response was weaker but peaked faster, day 5 versus 15. The study re-detected most primary-vaccination clones after the booster (under 97% CD4, roughly 85% CD8).

The table lists this clonotype with a few counts. Its antigen is currently unknown. Making TCR cDNA involved 5'RACE template switching, which added UMIs and a universal primer site. TCRdb processed the 5' RACE reads anew with MiXCR; each CDR3 protein has one entry. This sample carries approximately 150,000 distinct CDR3 sequences, around 7.7% of them seen once, and the ten largest clones take roughly 0.76%. This CDR3 spans 12 amino acids. Trimming shortened V by 5 bases and J by 3 bases, and 10 bases separated the two germline ends. Per the germline V gene, CDR1 is DFQATT and CDR2 is SNEGSKA (reference sequence).

The clonotype comes from a man under 40 who received the YFV17D yellow fever vaccine. The chain has TRBV20-1 and TRBJ2-5; D is perhaps TRBD1 (6 bases). Source: CD4+ T cells sorted from PBMCs, taken 5 days after the yellow fever booster vaccination. The CDR3 region has the DNA TGCAGTGCTCTGGACAGAGAAGAGACCCAGTACTTC. Amino acid sequence: CSALDREETQYF.